This is a list of T cell receptor beta chains from one sample in a study of cytomegalovirus exposure and HLA in healthy donors. Sequenced by immunoSEQ multiplex PCR; TCRdb stores in-frame clones only, minus some. Of some 190,000 clones listed, around 80% were seen once; the top ten hold 1.4%. Sequenced material: PBMCs. The source is a girl between 10 and 17 years old in good health and CMV-seropositive. The CDR3 runs from the conserved cysteine through the conserved F or W. D genes are given only for firm matches. Clone size is stated in some rows and not others, as once, few, many or a class when expanded.

j_call: TRBJ2-3
d_call: .
v_call: TRBV5-4
clone_size: .
cdr3_length: 15
cdr3_nt: TGTGCCAGCAGCTTGGAGGGGTTTAGCACAGATACGCAGTATTTT
cdr3_aa: CASSLEGFSTDTQYF

j_call: TRBJ1-2
d_call: .
v_call: TRBV5-4
clone_size: .
cdr3_length: 13
cdr3_nt: TGTGCCAGCAGCATAACAGGGTTGGATGGCTACACCTTC
cdr3_aa: CASSITGLDGYTF

j_call: TRBJ1-4
d_call: TRBD1
v_call: TRBV18
clone_size: once
cdr3_length: 16
cdr3_nt: TGTGCCAGCTCACCACTACAGGGGTCTTCTAATGAAAAACTGTTTTTT
cdr3_aa: CASSPLQGSSNEKLFF

j_call: TRBJ1-1
d_call: TRBD1
v_call: TRBV28
clone_size: .
cdr3_length: 12
cdr3_nt: TGTGCCAGCAGTTTGCCGACAGGGAGGGCTTTCTTT
cdr3_aa: CASSLPTGRAFF

j_call: TRBJ2-1
d_call: TRBD1
v_call: TRBV9
clone_size: .
cdr3_length: 16
cdr3_nt: TGTGCCAGCAGCGTACTCGGGACAGGTACCTACAATGAGCAGTTCTTC
cdr3_aa: CASSVLGTGTYNEQFF

j_call: TRBJ2-7
d_call: TRBD2
v_call: TRBV6-1
clone_size: .
cdr3_length: 14
cdr3_nt: TGTGCCAGCAGCGCTCAAGCGGGAGGGCCTGCGCAGTACTTC
cdr3_aa: CASSAQAGGPAQYF

j_call: TRBJ2-1
d_call: .
v_call: TRBV18
clone_size: .
cdr3_length: 16
cdr3_nt: TGTGCCAGCTCACCACCCGTAACCCTATCCTACAATGAGCAGTTCTTC
cdr3_aa: CASSPPVTLSYNEQFF

j_call: TRBJ2-3
d_call: TRBD2
v_call: TRBV4-3
clone_size: .
cdr3_length: 16
cdr3_nt: TGCGCCAGCAGCCGGGGAATAGCGGGAGGAACAGATACGCAGTATTTT
cdr3_aa: CASSRGIAGGTDTQYF

j_call: TRBJ2-5
d_call: .
v_call: TRBV11-2
clone_size: .
cdr3_length: 13
cdr3_nt: TGTGCCAGCAGCTTAGTGGCCGAAGAGACCCAGTACTTC
cdr3_aa: CASSLVAEETQYF

j_call: TRBJ2-7
d_call: .
v_call: TRBV7-9
clone_size: .
cdr3_length: 12
cdr3_nt: TGTGCCAGCAGCAGCTCGGGTTATGAGCAGTACTTC
cdr3_aa: CASSSSGYEQYF

j_call: TRBJ2-1
d_call: TRBD2
v_call: TRBV7-2
clone_size: .
cdr3_length: 15
cdr3_nt: TGTGCCAGCAGCTTAGAGGGGAGGGCCGGTAATGAGCAGTTCTTC
cdr3_aa: CASSLEGRAGNEQFF

j_call: TRBJ2-5
d_call: TRBD1
v_call: TRBV5-1
clone_size: few
cdr3_length: 15
cdr3_nt: TGCGCCAGCAGCTTGGACGCGACAGGGGGAGAGACCCAGTACTTC
cdr3_aa: CASSLDATGGETQYF

j_call: TRBJ1-3
d_call: .
v_call: TRBV11-1
clone_size: few
cdr3_length: 16
cdr3_nt: TGTGCCAGCAGCTCCGGACAGCCTCGCTCTGGAAACACCATATATTTT
cdr3_aa: CASSSGQPRSGNTIYF

j_call: TRBJ1-3
d_call: TRBD1
v_call: TRBV7-8
clone_size: .
cdr3_length: 15
cdr3_nt: TGTGCCAGCAGCATGGACAGGGGGGTTGGAAACACCATATATTTT
cdr3_aa: CASSMDRGVGNTIYF

j_call: TRBJ2-3
d_call: TRBD2
v_call: TRBV7-9
clone_size: .
cdr3_length: 15
cdr3_nt: TGTGCCAGCAGCTTCGGACTAGCGGACACAGATACGCAGTATTTT
cdr3_aa: CASSFGLADTDTQYF

j_call: TRBJ2-3
d_call: TRBD1
v_call: TRBV5-1
clone_size: .
cdr3_length: 14
cdr3_nt: TGCGCCAGCAGCTCGGACAGGGTCACAGATACGCAGTATTTT
cdr3_aa: CASSSDRVTDTQYF

j_call: TRBJ2-5
d_call: TRBD1
v_call: TRBV7-6
clone_size: .
cdr3_length: 17
cdr3_nt: TGTGCCAGCAGCTTAGGACCGGGACAGGGGATCCAAGAGACCCAGTACTTC
cdr3_aa: CASSLGPGQGIQETQYF

j_call: TRBJ2-7
d_call: TRBD2
v_call: TRBV7-2
clone_size: .
cdr3_length: 13
cdr3_nt: TGTGCCAGCAGTTTCACCGGGACTAGCTTTTGGTACTTC
cdr3_aa: CASSFTGTSFWYF

j_call: TRBJ1-2
d_call: .
v_call: TRBV5-6
clone_size: few
cdr3_length: 14
cdr3_nt: TGTGCCAGCAGCTTGCCTGGCAGTCGTTATGGCTACACCTTC
cdr3_aa: CASSLPGSRYGYTF

j_call: TRBJ1-1
d_call: TRBD1
v_call: TRBV7-9
clone_size: .
cdr3_length: 14
cdr3_nt: TGTGCCAGCAGCTCGACAGGGGCGAACACTGAAGCTTTCTTT
cdr3_aa: CASSSTGANTEAFF

j_call: TRBJ2-3
d_call: .
v_call: TRBV29-1
clone_size: .
cdr3_length: 13
cdr3_nt: TGCAGCGTTGATTTGGCTCTCACAGATACGCAGTATTTT
cdr3_aa: CSVDLALTDTQYF

j_call: TRBJ2-7
d_call: TRBD1
v_call: TRBV18
clone_size: .
cdr3_length: 14
cdr3_nt: TGTGCCAGCTCACCGAGACAGGGTGAGGACGAGCAGTACTTC
cdr3_aa: CASSPRQGEDEQYF

j_call: TRBJ1-5
d_call: .
v_call: TRBV2
clone_size: .
cdr3_length: 14
cdr3_nt: TGTGCCAGCAGTGAAGGGGCTAGCAATCAGCCCCAGCATTTT
cdr3_aa: CASSEGASNQPQHF

j_call: TRBJ2-7
d_call: TRBD2
v_call: TRBV11-2
clone_size: .
cdr3_length: 17
cdr3_nt: TGTGCCAGCAGCTTAGATAGCGGGAGGGCCTTGGACTACGAGCAGTACTTC
cdr3_aa: CASSLDSGRALDYEQYF

j_call: TRBJ1-1
d_call: .
v_call: TRBV12-5
clone_size: .
cdr3_length: 16
cdr3_nt: TGTGCTAGTGGTTTGGTAGTTGGGGGACACCCAACTGAAGCTTTCTTT
cdr3_aa: CASGLVVGGHPTEAFF

j_call: TRBJ2-7
d_call: .
v_call: TRBV5-4
clone_size: few
cdr3_length: 13
cdr3_nt: TGTGCCAGCAGCTTGGGTCCCACCTACGAGCAGTACTTC
cdr3_aa: CASSLGPTYEQYF

j_call: TRBJ2-4
d_call: TRBD1
v_call: TRBV7-9
clone_size: once
cdr3_length: 16
cdr3_nt: TGTGCCAGCAGCTCGACAGGGGGCAGGGTCAAAAACATTCAGTACTTC
cdr3_aa: CASSSTGGRVKNIQYF

j_call: TRBJ1-5
d_call: .
v_call: TRBV10-3
clone_size: once
cdr3_length: 15
cdr3_nt: TGTGCCACCCGGGGGACGGGAGCCAGCAATCAGCCCCAGCATTTT
cdr3_aa: CATRGTGASNQPQHF

j_call: TRBJ2-3
d_call: TRBD2
v_call: TRBV7-7
clone_size: .
cdr3_length: 14
cdr3_nt: TGTGCCAGCAGCCTCGGACTAGCGGCAGATACGCAGTATTTT
cdr3_aa: CASSLGLAADTQYF

j_call: TRBJ1-2
d_call: .
v_call: TRBV27
clone_size: .
cdr3_length: 15
cdr3_nt: TGTGCCAGCAGCACGTTATATCAGGGTTACTATGGCTACACCTTC
cdr3_aa: CASSTLYQGYYGYTF

j_call: TRBJ1-2
d_call: TRBD1
v_call: TRBV6-4
clone_size: .
cdr3_length: 18
cdr3_nt: TGTGCCAGCAGTGTTACCGGGACAGGGTTACGCCCCAACGATGGCTACACCTTC
cdr3_aa: CASSVTGTGLRPNDGYTF

j_call: TRBJ1-1
d_call: TRBD1
v_call: TRBV11-2
clone_size: once
cdr3_length: 15
cdr3_nt: TGTGCCAGCAGCTTGACAGGGCGCGGGAACACTGAAGCTTTCTTT
cdr3_aa: CASSLTGRGNTEAFF

j_call: TRBJ1-1
d_call: .
v_call: TRBV6-1
clone_size: .
cdr3_length: 13
cdr3_nt: TGTGCCAGCAGGACGAAGGGGGACACTGAAGCTTTCTTT
cdr3_aa: CASRTKGDTEAFF

j_call: TRBJ2-7
d_call: .
v_call: TRBV7-9
clone_size: .
cdr3_length: 12
cdr3_nt: TGTGCCTCAGGGGCTGTTGCGGGCGAGCAGTACTTC
cdr3_aa: CASGAVAGEQYF

j_call: TRBJ2-7
d_call: TRBD1
v_call: TRBV9
clone_size: .
cdr3_length: 14
cdr3_nt: TGTGCCAGCAGCGCTTCCGGGACAGCCTACGAGCAGTACTTC
cdr3_aa: CASSASGTAYEQYF

j_call: TRBJ2-7
d_call: .
v_call: TRBV27
clone_size: .
cdr3_length: 16
cdr3_nt: TGTGCCAGCAGTTTATCTACAGGGACCCTCTCCTACGAGCAGTACTTC
cdr3_aa: CASSLSTGTLSYEQYF

j_call: TRBJ1-1
d_call: .
v_call: TRBV5-6
clone_size: .
cdr3_length: 15
cdr3_nt: TGTGCCAGCAGCTTGGTGCCCAGGGATAACACTGAAGCTTTCTTT
cdr3_aa: CASSLVPRDNTEAFF

j_call: TRBJ1-1
d_call: TRBD1
v_call: TRBV6-4
clone_size: .
cdr3_length: 14
cdr3_nt: TGTGCCAGCAGCCCTGAAGGGGGCCGCGCTGAAGCTTTCTTT
cdr3_aa: CASSPEGGRAEAFF

j_call: TRBJ2-1
d_call: .
v_call: TRBV23-1
clone_size: few
cdr3_length: 13
cdr3_nt: TGCGCCAGCAGTCGGGCAGGGTACAATGAGCAGTTCTTC
cdr3_aa: CASSRAGYNEQFF

j_call: TRBJ2-3
d_call: TRBD2
v_call: TRBV5-1
clone_size: once
cdr3_length: 15
cdr3_nt: TGCGCCAGCTCATCGGGGGGATTAGGTGGGGATACGCAGTATTTT
cdr3_aa: CASSSGGLGGDTQYF